This entry lists 23 T cell receptor beta chains sequenced from one sample in a study of post-analysis software for immune sequencing data. Notes on the study in general: TRBV5-6, TRBV5-1 and TRBV20-1 were among a handful of TRBV segments more frequent in patients than controls.

For these receptors, no antigen is known. Unique molecular identifiers were carried by the TCR beta cDNA libraries. TCRdb reprocessed the PCR reads via MiXCR and lists one record per CDR3 protein. The sample has 750,000 to 950,000 distinct CDR3 sequences; approximately 53% are singletons. Sequenced: blood. These receptors were obtained from a girl aged 5-17 years with multiple sclerosis.

In this sample, this clonotype turned up once. It may be a read error: a sequence one base away is much more abundant. This rearrangement joins TRBV21-1 to TRBJ2-3; the table assigns TRBD2, which was not confirmed against the DNA. TRBV21-1 is a documented pseudogene. The CDR3 consists of 17 residues. Here the CDR3 DNA reads TGTGCCAGCAGCAAAAAAGGACGAGCGGGGGGCACAGATACGCAGTATTTT. Protein sequence: CASSKKGRAGGTDTQYF.

This clonotype was recorded a few times. The chain links TRBV10-2 to TRBJ2-7; maybe TRBD1 (6 bases). V was pared by 7 bases and J by 6 bases, with 19 bases between. CDR1 WSHSY and CDR2 SAAADI come from the germline V gene. The CDR3 has 14 amino acids. The CDR3 bases are TGCGCCAGCACCAAGGAGAAGGGGGTGAGCGAGCAGTACTTC. It is translated as CASTKEKGVSEQYF.

This clonotype was detected many times. V and J are TRBV12-3 or TRBV12-4 and TRBJ2-6; no definite D call. V lost 6 bases, J lost 0 bases, and 9 bases lay in between. This CDR3 is 15 amino acids long. The chain's CDR3 is CASSSGSSGANVLTF. The CDR3, as DNA: TGTGCCAGCAGCTCCGGAAGCTCTGGGGCCAACGTCCTGACTTTC.

This clonotype turned up a few times. The CDR3 region has the DNA TGTGCCAGCAGCTTAGATAGAGCAGGGGGCCGCGATGGCTACACCTTC. This encodes CASSLDRAGGRDGYTF. The V and J genes are TRBV7-9 and TRBJ1-2, with 8 bases identical to TRBD1. The V gene end was trimmed by 1 base and the J gene end by 6 bases; junction bases not matched to a gene: 10. The CDR3 loop spans 16 amino acids. Germline V gene sequence: CDR1 SEHNR, CDR2 FQNEAQ (reference sequence).

V gene TRBV4-1 combines with J gene TRBJ1-1; TRBD1 matches at 7 bases. CDR3 length: 14 residues. The trim removed 7 bases at V and 4 bases at J, leaving 9 bases unmatched. Germline V lookup: CDR1 MGHRA, CDR2 YSYEKL. The DNA for the CDR3 is TGCGCCAGCACCTCTCCAGGGGGTGGCACTGAAGCTTTCTTT. Its protein product is CASTSPGGGTEAFF.

This chain connects TRBV2 to TRBJ1-2; no definite D call. The V gene lost 7 bases and the J gene lost 8 bases, with 11 bases spanning the gap. CDR1 is SNHLY and CDR2 is FYNNEI in the germline V gene. CDR3 length: 11 amino acids. CDR3 sequence (DNA): TGTGCCAGCAAGGAGACTCTCGGCTACACCTTC. Its translation is CASKETLGYTF.

This clonotype came up a few times. J is TRBJ2-7 and V is TRBV29-1; D is ambiguous. With 4 bases removed from V and 3 bases from J, the gap between germline ends came to 13 bases. CDR1 SQVTM and CDR2 ANQGSEA come from the germline V gene. CDR3 size: 13 residues. The CDR3 sequence is CSVAEGRRYEQYF. The CDR3 DNA reads as TGCAGCGTTGCGGAAGGTCGTCGCTACGAGCAGTACTTC.

The rearrangement joins TRBV7-3 to TRBJ2-1; D assignment may be TRBD1 or TRBD2 (6 bases each). Germline V gives CDR1 SGHTA, CDR2 FQGTGA. V lost 5 bases and J lost 8, with 13 bases in between. The length of the CDR3 is 13 residues. The CDR3 protein is CASSRGGRDEQFF. In nucleotides, the CDR3 is TGTGCCAGCAGCCGTGGGGGGCGCGATGAGCAGTTCTTC.

V usage is TRBV7-9 and J usage is TRBJ2-1; 7 positions match TRBD1. TRBJ2-7 matches the DNA end more closely, so the J call is doubtful. Germline V gene lookup returns CDR1 SEHNR and CDR2 FQNEAQ (reference sequence). The CDR3 extends over 14 amino acids. CDR3 amino acids: CASSLEGQSKEQYF. In nucleotides, the CDR3 is TGTGCCAGCAGCTTAGAGGGACAGTCTAAAGAGCAGTACTTC.

The genes are TRBV10-3 and TRBJ2-2; D is ambiguous. Between the trimmed V and J ends, which lost 3 bases and 6 bases, there was a span of 2 bases. The V gene's germline CDR1 is ENHRY and CDR2 SYGVKD. The CDR3 is made up of 11 amino acids. The CDR3 loop is CAISDSGELFF. In DNA, the CDR3 is TGTGCCATCAGTGATTCCGGGGAGCTGTTTTTT.

The chain has TRBV6-1 and TRBJ2-1; maybe TRBD1 (6 bases). Germline V gene sequence: CDR1 MNHNS, CDR2 SASEGT. Trimming took off 8 bases at V and 2 bases at J, with 10 bases between the two ends. The CDR3 is 13 residues long. The CDR3 nucleotides are TGTGCCAGCGGGGACATAGCCTACAATGAGCAGTTCTTC. As protein: CASGDIAYNEQFF.

This clonotype was observed many times. The V call is TRBV15, the J call TRBJ2-3, with TRBD1 as a possible D gene (5 bases). Trimming stripped 1 base from V and 2 bases from J, with 10 bases between. The CDR3 loop spans 15 amino acids. The germline V gene has CDR1 LNHNV and CDR2 YYDKDF (reference sequence). CDR3 nucleotide sequence: TGTGCCACCAGCAGAGGCCAGACAGACACAGATACGCAGTATTTT. Its protein product is CATSRGQTDTDTQYF.

The V call is TRBV5-6, the J call TRBJ2-1; D is possibly TRBD1 or TRBD2 (5 bases each). V was trimmed by 2 bases and J by 4 bases, leaving 13 bases between them. CDR3 length equals 15 residues. From germline, CDR1 is SGHDT and CDR2 YYEEEE. The CDR3 reads CASSLGGTGYNEQFF. In DNA, the CDR3 is TGTGCCAGCAGCTTAGGTGGGACGGGATACAATGAGCAGTTCTTC.

The rearrangement uses TRBV27 and TRBJ1-1; no clear D gene. CDR1 is MNHEY, CDR2 SMNVEV, per germline (reference sequence). CDR3 length: 13 amino acids. With 7 bases removed from V and 4 bases from J, the gap between germline ends came to 13 bases. The chain's CDR3 is CASNRESGTEAFF. The CDR3 DNA sequence: TGTGCCAGCAATAGGGAGTCCGGCACTGAAGCTTTCTTT.

The rearrangement joins TRBV29-1 to TRBJ2-5, with unresolved D. V dropped 6 bases and J dropped 5 bases, with 13 bases sitting between them. Germline assignment: CDR1 SQVTM and CDR2 ANQGSEA. The CDR3 spans 12 residues. The CDR3 DNA follows: TGCAGCGTCGAACCCGGGCTGGAGACCCAGTACTTC. It is translated as CSVEPGLETQYF.

CDR3 protein: CSVVGGPGQGNEQFF. CDR3 DNA sequence: TGCAGCGTTGTTGGGGGACCGGGACAGGGGAATGAGCAGTTCTTC. V gene TRBV29-1 combines with J gene TRBJ2-1; 10 nucleotides match TRBD1. The length of the CDR3 is 15 residues. Unmatched junction bases numbered 10, after V lost 4 bases and J lost 7 bases. Germline lookup yields CDR1 SQVTM and CDR2 ANQGSEA.

The chain employs TRBV7-2 and TRBJ2-7, with TRBD1 as a possible D gene (5 bases). The ends were cut back, 1 base at V and 5 bases at J, with 12 bases in the middle. The CDR3 runs to 14 residues. Germline loops: CDR1 SGHTA, CDR2 FQGNSA. For the CDR3, the DNA is TGTGCCAGCAGCTTAGTTGGGGCGGCGGACGAGCAGTACTTC. Translated, it gives CASSLVGAADEQYF.

The rearrangement uses TRBV2 and TRBJ2-3, with D tentatively TRBD2 (6 bases). Germline V gene sequence: CDR1 SNHLY, CDR2 FYNNEI. CDR3 length: 14 residues. V dropped 8 bases and J dropped 8 bases, with 20 bases sitting between them. The CDR3 sequence: CASSVEDYRRTQYF. The CDR3 nucleotides are TGTGCCAGCTCGGTCGAGGACTACCGGCGTACGCAGTATTTT.

The rearrangement joins TRBV10-3 to TRBJ1-2, with 7 bases fitting TRBD1. Per the germline V gene, CDR1 is ENHRY and CDR2 is SYGVKD. The CDR3 spans 14 residues. With V trimmed by 3 bases and J by 8 bases, 9 bases remained unmatched. CDR3 residues: CAISDGRGSRGYTF. CDR3 DNA sequence: TGTGCCATCAGTGATGGCAGGGGGTCGAGGGGCTACACCTTC.

This chain uses TRBV5-1 with TRBJ2-6; D may be TRBD2 (6 bases). Per germline, CDR1 SGHRS and CDR2 YFSETQ. V gave up 2 bases and J gave up 0 bases, with 12 bases separating them. This CDR3 is 17 amino acids long. The CDR3 nucleotides read TGCGCCAGCAGCTTTCCGGGAGTGAGCTCTGGGGCCAACGTCCTGACTTTC. Its translation: CASSFPGVSSGANVLTF.

The rearrangement uses TRBV5-1 and TRBJ1-2, with unresolved D. Germline-derived CDR1 and CDR2 are SGHRS and YFSETQ. V shed 0 bases and J shed 8 bases, with 8 bases lying between them. The CDR3 contains 12 residues. The CDR3 spells CASSLDVGGYTF. The CDR3 bases are TGCGCCAGCAGCTTGGACGTAGGAGGCTACACCTTC. Using reference TRBV5-1 and TRBJ1-2 for the parts outside the CDR3, the full variable domain is KAGVTQTPRYLIKTRGQQVTLSCSPISGHRSVSWYQQTPGQGLQFLFEYFSETQRNKGNFPGRFSGRQFSNSRSEMNVSTLELGDSALYLCASSLDVGGYTFGSGTRLTVV.

The rearrangement links TRBV29-1 to TRBJ2-7; D is possibly TRBD1 (5 bases). In germline, CDR1 is SQVTM, CDR2 ANQGSEA. V was trimmed by 5 bases and J by 7 bases, leaving 21 bases between them. This CDR3 spans 14 amino acids. CDR3 residues: CSVTLGQTTGEQYF. CDR3 DNA: TGCAGCGTTACCTTGGGGCAGACCACCGGGGAGCAGTACTTC.

This clonotype was recorded once. The CDR3 bases are TGTGCCACCAGCAGAGATATCGGTAGCGGGGGGCAAGAGACCCAGTACTTC. Translated, it gives CATSRDIGSGGQETQYF. This chain links TRBV15 with TRBJ2-5; 10 bases are shared with TRBD2. The CDR3 length is 17 residues. Per germline, CDR1 LNHNV and CDR2 YYDKDF (reference sequence). Trimming cost V 0 bases and J 2 bases; bases outside gene matches: 6.